This T cell receptor (beta chain) originates from a study of persistence of HIV-infected CD4 T cells. The CDR3 is made up of 15 amino acids. Germline CDR1 reads MNHNS; CDR2 reads SASEGT. The V gene lost 3 bases and the J gene lost 8 bases, with 19 bases spanning the gap. Anti-CD3/anti-CD28 beads served as a nonspecific positive control stimulus. Responding CD4+ T cells were sorted by upregulation of both CD40 ligand and CD69. Donors were HIV-1-infected adults who began suppressive ART during chronic infection. Notes on this clone: Its antigen is unidentified.

The libraries were made with immunoSEQ version 4 in survey mode. Data came from immunoSEQ multiplex PCR; TCRdb stores just in-frame clones and leaves some out. Of some 50,000 clones listed, 80% to 90% are singletons. Source: CD4+ T cells sorted from PBMCs after roughly 19-hour stimulation, taken from a patient who received antiretroviral therapy. The clonotype originates from an adult woman with HIV who was CMV-seropositive. The rearrangement links TRBV6-1 to TRBJ1-1, with a possible D match to TRBD1 (5 bases). The CDR3 region is CASSENRHKGEEAFF. The DNA for the CDR3 is TGTGCCAGCAGTGAGAACAGGCATAAAGGGGAAGAAGCTTTCTTT.